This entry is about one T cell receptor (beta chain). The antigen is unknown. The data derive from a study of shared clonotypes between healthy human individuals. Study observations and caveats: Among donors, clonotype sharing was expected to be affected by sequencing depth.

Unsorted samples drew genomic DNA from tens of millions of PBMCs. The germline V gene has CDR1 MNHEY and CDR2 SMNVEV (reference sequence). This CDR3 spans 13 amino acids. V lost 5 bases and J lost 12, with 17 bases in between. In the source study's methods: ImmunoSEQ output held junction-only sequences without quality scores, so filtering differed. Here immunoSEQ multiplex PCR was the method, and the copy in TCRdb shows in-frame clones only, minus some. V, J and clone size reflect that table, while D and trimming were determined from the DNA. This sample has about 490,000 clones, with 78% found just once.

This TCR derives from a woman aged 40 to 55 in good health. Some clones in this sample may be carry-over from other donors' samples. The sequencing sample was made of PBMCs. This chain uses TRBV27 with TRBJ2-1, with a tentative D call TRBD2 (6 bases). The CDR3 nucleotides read TGTGCCAGCAGTCCAACCCTCGGGACTTGGCAGTTCTTC. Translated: CASSPTLGTWQFF.